The entry below describes one TCR beta chain. Donors in Cohort 3 who had recovered were those with two negative PCRs, healthcare professional clearance, or resolution of their symptoms. Original data processing: Scientists estimated how many nucleated cells there were by amplifying reference gene primers. Profiled with immunoSEQ multiplex PCR; TCRdb holds only in-frame clones, not every one. V and J calls and clone size are as listed in that table; D and trimming were resolved from the DNA. The sample consists of hundreds of thousands of clones, 88% of them appearing once. The source of the sample is a study of blood T cell repertoires in COVID-19. Across the study: Sources were T cells, B-cell-depleted T cells, or PBMCs; the material itself was cDNA or gDNA.

The clonotype originates from a woman aged 50 to 60 who had recovered from COVID-19. Sample: PBMCs or T cells enriched from blood (not recorded which).

Here the CDR3 DNA reads TGTGCCAGCACCCTTAGGGGGTGGGGCGGGGAGCTGTTTTTT. It codes for CASTLRGWGGELFF. The rearrangement joins TRBV28 to TRBJ2-2; maybe TRBD1 (6 bases). V gave up 7 bases and J gave up 7 bases, with 16 bases separating them. The CDR3 has 14 residues. Germline CDR1 and CDR2: MDHEN and SYDVKM.